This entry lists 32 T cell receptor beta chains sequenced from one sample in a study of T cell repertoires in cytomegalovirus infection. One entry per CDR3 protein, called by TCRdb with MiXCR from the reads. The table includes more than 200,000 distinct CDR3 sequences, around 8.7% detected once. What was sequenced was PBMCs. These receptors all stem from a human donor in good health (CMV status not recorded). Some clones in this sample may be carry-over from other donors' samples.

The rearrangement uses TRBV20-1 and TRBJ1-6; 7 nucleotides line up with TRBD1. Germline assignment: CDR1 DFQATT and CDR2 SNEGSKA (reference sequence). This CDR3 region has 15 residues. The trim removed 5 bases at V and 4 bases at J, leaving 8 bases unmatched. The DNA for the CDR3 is TGCAGTGCTTTCCACCTGACAGGGTATAATTCACCCCTCCACTTT. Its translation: CSAFHLTGYNSPLHF.

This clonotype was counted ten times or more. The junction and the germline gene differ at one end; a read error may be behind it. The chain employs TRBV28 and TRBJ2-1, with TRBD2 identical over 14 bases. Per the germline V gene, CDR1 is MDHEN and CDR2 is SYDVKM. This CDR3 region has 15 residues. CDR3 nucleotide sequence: TGTGCCAGCAGTTTCGTGGGACTAGCGGGGGCCCTATGGGACTTC. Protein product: CASSFVGLAGALWDF.

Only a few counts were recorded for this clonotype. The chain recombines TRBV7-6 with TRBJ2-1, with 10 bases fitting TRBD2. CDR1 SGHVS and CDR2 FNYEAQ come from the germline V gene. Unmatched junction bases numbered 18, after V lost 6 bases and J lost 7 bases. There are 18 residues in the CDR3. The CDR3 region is CASSFTPPGAGGRNEQFF. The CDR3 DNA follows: TGTGCCAGCAGTTTTACCCCCCCCGGAGCGGGGGGGCGAAATGAGCAGTTCTTC.

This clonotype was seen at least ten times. In nucleotides, the CDR3 is TGTGCCAGCAGTCTGACAGGCCGCTCTGGAAACACCATATATTTT. Translating gives CASSLTGRSGNTIYF. The chain recombines TRBV6-6 with TRBJ1-3; TRBD1 is a possible D gene (6 bases). Germline V gene lookup returns CDR1 MNHNY and CDR2 SVGAGI (reference sequence). The CDR3 is made up of 15 amino acids. V was clipped by 5 bases and J by 0 bases, with 11 bases between them.

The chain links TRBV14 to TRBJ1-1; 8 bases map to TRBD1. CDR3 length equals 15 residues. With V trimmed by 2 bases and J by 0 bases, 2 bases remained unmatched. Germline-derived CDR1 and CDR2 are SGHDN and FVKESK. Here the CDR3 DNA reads TGTGCCAGCAGCCAACACAGGGGGATGAACACTGAAGCTTTCTTT. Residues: CASSQHRGMNTEAFF.

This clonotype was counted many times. CDR3 DNA sequence: TGTGCCAGCAGCTTAAAAGCGGGAGGTACGAATGAGCAGTTCTTC. This translates into CASSLKAGGTNEQFF. The chain uses TRBV7-2 and TRBJ2-1; 9 nucleotides line up with TRBD2. CDR3 length: 15 amino acids. Germline loops: CDR1 SGHTA, CDR2 FQGNSA. With V trimmed by 2 bases and J by 7 bases, 6 bases remained unmatched.

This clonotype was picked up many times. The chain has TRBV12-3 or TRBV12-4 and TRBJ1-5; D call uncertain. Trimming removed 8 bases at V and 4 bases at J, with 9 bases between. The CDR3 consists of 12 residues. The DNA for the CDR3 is TGTGCCAGCCGCGGCGGTAATCAGCCCCAGCATTTT. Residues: CASRGGNQPQHF.

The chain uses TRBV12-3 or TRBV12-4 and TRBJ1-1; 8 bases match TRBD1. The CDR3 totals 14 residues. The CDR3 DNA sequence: TGTGCAACCAGGGGGGGGACAGGAGGCACTGAAGCTTTCTTT. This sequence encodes CATRGGTGGTEAFF.

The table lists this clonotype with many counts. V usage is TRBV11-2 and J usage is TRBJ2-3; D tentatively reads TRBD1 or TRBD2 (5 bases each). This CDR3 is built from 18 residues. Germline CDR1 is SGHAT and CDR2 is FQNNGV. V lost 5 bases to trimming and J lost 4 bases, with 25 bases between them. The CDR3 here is CASSNPRGPLKKADTQYF. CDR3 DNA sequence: TGTGCCAGCAGCAACCCCCGGGGACCCCTAAAAAAGGCAGATACGCAGTATTTT.

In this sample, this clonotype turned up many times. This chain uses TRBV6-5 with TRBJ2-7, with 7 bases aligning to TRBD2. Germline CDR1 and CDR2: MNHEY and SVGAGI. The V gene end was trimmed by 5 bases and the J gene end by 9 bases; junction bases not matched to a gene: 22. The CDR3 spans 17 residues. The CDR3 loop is CASSPNLRDYDGGGQYF. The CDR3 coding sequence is TGTGCCAGCAGTCCCAATTTGCGGGACTATGATGGGGGGGGGCAGTACTTC.

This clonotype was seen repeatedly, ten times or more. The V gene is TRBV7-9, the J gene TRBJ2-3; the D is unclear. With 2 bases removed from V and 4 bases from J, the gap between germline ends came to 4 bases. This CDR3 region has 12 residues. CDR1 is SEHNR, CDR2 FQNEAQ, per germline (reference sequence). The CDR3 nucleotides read TGTGCCAGCAGCTTAACTTCAGATACGCAGTATTTT. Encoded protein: CASSLTSDTQYF.

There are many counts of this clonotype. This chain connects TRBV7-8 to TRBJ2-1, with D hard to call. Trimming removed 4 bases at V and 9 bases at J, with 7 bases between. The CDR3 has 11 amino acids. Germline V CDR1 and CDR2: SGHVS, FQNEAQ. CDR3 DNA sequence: TGTGCCAGCAGCTCCCTCGGTGAGCAGTTCTTC. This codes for CASSSLGEQFF.

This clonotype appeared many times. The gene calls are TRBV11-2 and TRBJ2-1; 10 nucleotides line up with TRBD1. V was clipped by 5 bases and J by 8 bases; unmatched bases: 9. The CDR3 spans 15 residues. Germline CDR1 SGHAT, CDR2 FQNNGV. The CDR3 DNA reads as TGTGCCAGCAGCCCCCTGGGGACAGGGGTGTATGAGCAGTTCTTC. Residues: CASSPLGTGVYEQFF.

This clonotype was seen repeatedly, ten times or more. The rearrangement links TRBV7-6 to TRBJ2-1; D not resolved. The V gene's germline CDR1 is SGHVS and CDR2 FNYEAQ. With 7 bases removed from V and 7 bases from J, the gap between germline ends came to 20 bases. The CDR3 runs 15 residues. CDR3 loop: CASTSDGPGGNEQFF. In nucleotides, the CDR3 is TGTGCCAGCACCTCAGACGGGCCAGGTGGGAATGAGCAGTTCTTC.

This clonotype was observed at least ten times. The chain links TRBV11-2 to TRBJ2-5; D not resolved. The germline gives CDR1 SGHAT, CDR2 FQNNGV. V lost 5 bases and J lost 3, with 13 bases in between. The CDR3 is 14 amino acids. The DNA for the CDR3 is TGTGCCAGCAGCCCGTATCCGTACAAAGAGACCCAGTACTTC. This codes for CASSPYPYKETQYF.

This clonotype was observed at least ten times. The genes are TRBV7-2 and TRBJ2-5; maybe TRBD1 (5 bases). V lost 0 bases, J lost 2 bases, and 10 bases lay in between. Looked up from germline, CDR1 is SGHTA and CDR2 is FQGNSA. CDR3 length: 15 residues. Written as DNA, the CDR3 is TGTGCCAGCAGCTTAGCGTGGGCAGGGCAAGAGACCCAGTACTTC. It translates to CASSLAWAGQETQYF.

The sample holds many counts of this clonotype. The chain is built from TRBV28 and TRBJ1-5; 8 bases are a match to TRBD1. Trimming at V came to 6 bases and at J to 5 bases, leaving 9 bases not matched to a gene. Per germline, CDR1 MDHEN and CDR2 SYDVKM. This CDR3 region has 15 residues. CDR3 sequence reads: CASSPQGEGDQPQHF. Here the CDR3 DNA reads TGTGCCAGCAGCCCACAGGGGGAAGGGGATCAGCCCCAGCATTTT.

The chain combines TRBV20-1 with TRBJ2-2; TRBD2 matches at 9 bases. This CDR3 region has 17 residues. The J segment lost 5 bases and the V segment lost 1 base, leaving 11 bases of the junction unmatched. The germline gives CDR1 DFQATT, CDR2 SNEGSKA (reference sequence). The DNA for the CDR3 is TGCAGTGCTAGAGCCACAACGGGCCTAGCGGGAACCGGGGAGCTGTTTTTT. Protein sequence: CSARATTGLAGTGELFF.

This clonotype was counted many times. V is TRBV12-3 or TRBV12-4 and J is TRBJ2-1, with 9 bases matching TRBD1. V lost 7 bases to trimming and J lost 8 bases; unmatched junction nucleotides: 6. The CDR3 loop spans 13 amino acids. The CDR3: CASNDDRGYEQFF. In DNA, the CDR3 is TGTGCCAGCAACGACGACAGGGGGTATGAGCAGTTCTTC.

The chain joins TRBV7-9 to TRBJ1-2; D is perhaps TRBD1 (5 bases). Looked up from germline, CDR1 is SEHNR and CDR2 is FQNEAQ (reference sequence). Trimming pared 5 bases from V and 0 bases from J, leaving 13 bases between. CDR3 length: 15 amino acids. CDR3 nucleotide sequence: TGTGCCAGCAGCCCCACCAGGGAAGCTAACTATGGCTACACCTTC. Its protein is CASSPTREANYGYTF.

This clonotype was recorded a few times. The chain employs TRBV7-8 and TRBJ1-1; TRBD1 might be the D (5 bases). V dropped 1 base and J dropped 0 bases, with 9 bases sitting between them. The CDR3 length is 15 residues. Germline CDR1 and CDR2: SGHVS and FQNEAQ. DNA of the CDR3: TGTGCCAGCAGCTTAGATTGGGGACTGAACACTGAAGCTTTCTTT. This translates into CASSLDWGLNTEAFF.

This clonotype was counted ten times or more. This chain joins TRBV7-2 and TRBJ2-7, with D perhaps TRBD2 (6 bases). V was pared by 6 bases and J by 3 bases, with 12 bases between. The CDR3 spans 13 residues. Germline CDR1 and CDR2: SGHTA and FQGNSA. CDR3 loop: CASSHTGVYEQYF. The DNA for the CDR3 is TGTGCCAGCAGTCACACGGGGGTCTACGAGCAGTACTTC. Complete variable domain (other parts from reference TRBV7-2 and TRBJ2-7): GAGVSQSPSNKVTEKGKDVELRCDPISGHTALYWYRQSLGQGLEFLIYFQGNSAPDKSGLPSDRFSAERTGGSVSTLTIQRTQQEDSAVYLCASSHTGVYEQYFGPGTRLTVT.

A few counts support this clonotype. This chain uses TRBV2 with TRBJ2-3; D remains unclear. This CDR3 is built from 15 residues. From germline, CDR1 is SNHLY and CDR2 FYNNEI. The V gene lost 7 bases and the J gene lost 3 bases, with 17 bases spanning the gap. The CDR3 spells CASKDRNLGTDTQYF. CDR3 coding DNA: TGTGCCAGCAAGGACCGTAACCTAGGGACAGATACGCAGTATTTT.

The CDR3 region is CASSSGSHTDTQYF. CDR3 sequence (DNA): TGTGCCAGCAGCTCGGGCAGTCACACAGATACGCAGTATTTT. This chain links TRBV11-2 with TRBJ2-3; no firm D call. CDR1 and CDR2 from the germline V gene are SGHAT and FQNNGV. The germline V and J ends were trimmed by 4 bases and 2 bases, with 10 bases remaining between them. The CDR3 length is 14 residues.

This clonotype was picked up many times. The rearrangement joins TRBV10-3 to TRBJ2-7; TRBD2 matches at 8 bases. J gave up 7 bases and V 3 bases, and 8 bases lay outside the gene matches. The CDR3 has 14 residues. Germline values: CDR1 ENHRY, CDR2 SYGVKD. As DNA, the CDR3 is TGTGCCATCAGTGAATTAGCGGGGTACGGGGAGCAGTACTTC. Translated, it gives CAISELAGYGEQYF.

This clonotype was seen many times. The CDR3 protein is CSAAIPGGRSYEQYF. In nucleotides, the CDR3 is TGCAGTGCTGCCATCCCGGGAGGCAGATCCTACGAGCAGTACTTC. This chain links TRBV20-1 with TRBJ2-7; 7 positions agree with TRBD2. V gave up 5 bases and J gave up 1 base; unmatched junction bases: 11. Germline CDR1 and CDR2: DFQATT and SNEGSKA (reference sequence). The CDR3 length is 15 residues.

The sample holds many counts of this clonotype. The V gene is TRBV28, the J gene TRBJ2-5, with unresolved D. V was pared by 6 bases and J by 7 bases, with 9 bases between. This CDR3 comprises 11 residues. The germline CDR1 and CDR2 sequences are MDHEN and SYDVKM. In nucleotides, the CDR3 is TGTGCCAGCAGCCTAACTGGGACCCAGTACTTC. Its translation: CASSLTGTQYF.

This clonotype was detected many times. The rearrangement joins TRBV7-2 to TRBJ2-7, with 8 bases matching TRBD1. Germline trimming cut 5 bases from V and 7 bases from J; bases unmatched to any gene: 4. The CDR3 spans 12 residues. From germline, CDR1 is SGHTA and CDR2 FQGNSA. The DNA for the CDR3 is TGTGCCAGCAGCCGGACAGGGAATGAGCAGTACTTC. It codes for CASSRTGNEQYF.

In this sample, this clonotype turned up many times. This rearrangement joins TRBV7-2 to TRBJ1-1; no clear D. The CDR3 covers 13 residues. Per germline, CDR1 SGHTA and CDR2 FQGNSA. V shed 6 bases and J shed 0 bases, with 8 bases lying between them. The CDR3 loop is CASRRGMNTEAFF. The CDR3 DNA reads TGTGCCAGCAGGCGAGGTATGAACACTGAAGCTTTCTTT.

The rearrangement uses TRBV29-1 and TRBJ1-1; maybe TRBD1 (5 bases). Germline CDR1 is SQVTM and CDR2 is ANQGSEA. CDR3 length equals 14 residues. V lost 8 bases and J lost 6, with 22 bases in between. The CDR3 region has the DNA TGCAGCTTAATAAGGGGAAATATAAGGGCTGAAGCTTTCTTT. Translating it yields CSLIRGNIRAEAFF.

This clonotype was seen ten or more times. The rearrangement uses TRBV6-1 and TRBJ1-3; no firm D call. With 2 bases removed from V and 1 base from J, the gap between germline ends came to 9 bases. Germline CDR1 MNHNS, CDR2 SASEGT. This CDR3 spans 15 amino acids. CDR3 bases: TGTGCCAGCAGTGAAAGGACGGAATCTGGAAACACCATATATTTT. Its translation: CASSERTESGNTIYF.

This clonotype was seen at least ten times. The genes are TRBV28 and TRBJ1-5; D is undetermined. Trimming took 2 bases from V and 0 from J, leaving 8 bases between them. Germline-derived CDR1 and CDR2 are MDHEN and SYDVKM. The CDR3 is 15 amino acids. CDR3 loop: CASSLTQYSNQPQHF. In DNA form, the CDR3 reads TGTGCCAGCAGTTTAACGCAGTATAGCAATCAGCCCCAGCATTTT.